This T cell receptor beta chain is drawn from a study of OX40 agonist ivuxolimab in advanced cancers. At the level of the study: Two patients with cutaneous melanoma and one with hepatocellular carcinoma, three in total, showed partial responses. Findings of the study overall: Clonal expansion by week 6 occurred in CD4+ and CD8+ blood T cells (at 0.1 to 3.0 mg/kg).

Repertoires were generated with immunoSEQ multiplex PCR, while TCRdb's copy carries only in-frame clones and drops some. The data show some 66,000 clones, approximately 90% seen once. Trimming cost V 0 bases and J 4 bases, with 10 bases left between them. The germline V gene has CDR1 MGHRA and CDR2 YSYEKL. The CDR3 runs to 15 residues. Turning to this clone: No antigen is known for it.

This receptor was taken from an adult with an advanced solid tumor such as melanoma, head and neck, liver or kidney cancer. This sample comprised CD4+ or CD8+ T cells sorted from blood, obtained in a trial of the OX40 agonist ivuxolimab. The genes are TRBV4-1 and TRBJ2-1; D gene unclear. CDR3 bases: TGCGCCAGCAGCCAAGACAGGACGCAATACAATGAGCAGTTCTTC. Translation gives CASSQDRTQYNEQFF.